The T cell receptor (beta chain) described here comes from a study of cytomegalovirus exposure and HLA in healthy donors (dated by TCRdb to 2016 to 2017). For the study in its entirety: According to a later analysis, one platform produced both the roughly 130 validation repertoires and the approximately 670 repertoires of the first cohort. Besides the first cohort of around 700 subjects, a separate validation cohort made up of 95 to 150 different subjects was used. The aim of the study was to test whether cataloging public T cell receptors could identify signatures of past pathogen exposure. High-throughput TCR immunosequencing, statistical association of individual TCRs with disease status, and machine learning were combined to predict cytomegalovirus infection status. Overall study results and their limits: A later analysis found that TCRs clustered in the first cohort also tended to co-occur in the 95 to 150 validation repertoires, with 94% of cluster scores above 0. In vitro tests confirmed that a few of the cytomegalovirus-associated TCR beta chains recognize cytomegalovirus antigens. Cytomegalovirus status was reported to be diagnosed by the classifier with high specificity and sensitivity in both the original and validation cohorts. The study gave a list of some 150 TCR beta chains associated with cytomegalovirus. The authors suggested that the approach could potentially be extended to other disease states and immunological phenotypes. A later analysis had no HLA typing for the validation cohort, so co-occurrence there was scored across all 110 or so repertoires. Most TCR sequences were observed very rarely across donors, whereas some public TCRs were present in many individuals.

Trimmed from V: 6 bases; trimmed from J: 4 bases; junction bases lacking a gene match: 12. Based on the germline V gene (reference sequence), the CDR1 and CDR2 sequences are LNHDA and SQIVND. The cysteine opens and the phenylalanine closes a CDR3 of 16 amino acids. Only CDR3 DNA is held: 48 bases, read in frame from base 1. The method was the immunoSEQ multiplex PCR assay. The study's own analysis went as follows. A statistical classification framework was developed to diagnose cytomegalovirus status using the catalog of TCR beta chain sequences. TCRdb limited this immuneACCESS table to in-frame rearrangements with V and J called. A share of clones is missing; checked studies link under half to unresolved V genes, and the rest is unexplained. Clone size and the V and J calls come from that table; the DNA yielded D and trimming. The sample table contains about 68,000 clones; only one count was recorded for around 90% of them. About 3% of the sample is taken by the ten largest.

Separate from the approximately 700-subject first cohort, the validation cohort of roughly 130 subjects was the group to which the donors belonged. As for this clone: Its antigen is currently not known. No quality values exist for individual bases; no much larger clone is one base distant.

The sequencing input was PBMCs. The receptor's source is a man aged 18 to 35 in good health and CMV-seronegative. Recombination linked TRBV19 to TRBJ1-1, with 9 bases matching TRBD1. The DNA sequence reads TGTGCCAGTAGGGCGAACAGGGGGCTTCAGGGCACTGAAGCTTTCTTT. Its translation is CASRANRGLQGTEAFF.